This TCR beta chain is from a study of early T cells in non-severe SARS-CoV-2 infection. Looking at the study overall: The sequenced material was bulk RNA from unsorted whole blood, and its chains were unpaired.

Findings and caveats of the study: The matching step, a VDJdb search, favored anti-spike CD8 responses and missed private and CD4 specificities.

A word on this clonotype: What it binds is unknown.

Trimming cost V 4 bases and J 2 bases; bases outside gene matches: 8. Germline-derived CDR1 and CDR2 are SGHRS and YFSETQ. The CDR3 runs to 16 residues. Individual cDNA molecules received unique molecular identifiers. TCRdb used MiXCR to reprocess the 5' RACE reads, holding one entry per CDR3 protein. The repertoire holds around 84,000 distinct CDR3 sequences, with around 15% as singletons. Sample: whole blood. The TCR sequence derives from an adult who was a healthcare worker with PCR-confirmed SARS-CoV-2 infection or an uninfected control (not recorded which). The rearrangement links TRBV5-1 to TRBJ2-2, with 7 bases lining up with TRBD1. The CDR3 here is CASSGTGTVNTGELFF. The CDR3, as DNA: TGCGCCAGCAGCGGGACCGGGACAGTAAACACCGGGGAGCTGTTTTTT. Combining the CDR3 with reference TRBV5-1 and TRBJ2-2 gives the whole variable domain KAGVTQTPRYLIKTRGQQVTLSCSPISGHRSVSWYQQTPGQGLQFLFEYFSETQRNKGNFPGRFSGRQFSNSRSEMNVSTLELGDSALYLCASSGTGTVNTGELFFGEGSRLTVL.